The 16 T cell receptor beta chains below were found in one sample sequenced in a study of blood T cell repertoires in COVID-19 (TCRdb year 2020). Library preparation employed the immunoSEQ multiplex PCR assay. In its TCRdb copy, this immuneACCESS table keeps in-frame sequences only and misses some clones. Where compared with another copy, unresolved V genes explain less than half of these, and the others have no known cause. In this sample the table shows 30,000 to 35,000 clones, around 92% of which occur a single time. The ten largest make up 0.55% of the sample. Input material: peripheral blood. These receptors were taken from a woman in her thirties or forties with active or convalescent COVID-19.

This chain connects TRBV7-2 to TRBJ2-3; TRBD2 matches at 10 bases. The CDR3 is made up of 19 amino acids. V was pared by 2 bases and J by 6 bases, with 17 bases of the junction left unmatched. CDR1 is SGHTA and CDR2 is FQGNSA in the germline V gene. The CDR3 reads CASSLRWAGSGGAEDTQYF. The CDR3 coding sequence is TGTGCCAGCAGCTTAAGGTGGGCCGGCAGCGGGGGGGCCGAGGATACGCAGTATTTT.

The rearrangement links TRBV7-3 to TRBJ2-3; D uncertain. V shed 4 bases and J shed 2 bases, with 13 bases lying between them. This CDR3 has 15 residues. The germline gives CDR1 SGHTA, CDR2 FQGTGA. The CDR3 sequence: CASSSFTGSTDTQYF. DNA for the CDR3: TGTGCCAGCAGCTCGTTCACCGGGTCCACAGATACGCAGTATTTT.

The chain joins TRBV11-2 to TRBJ2-7, with D possibly being TRBD1 (6 bases). V dropped 5 bases and J dropped 0 bases, with 14 bases sitting between them. CDR1 is SGHAT and CDR2 is FQNNGV in the germline V gene. There are 15 residues in the CDR3. The CDR3 coding sequence is TGTGCCAGCAGCCCAGAGAGGACAGTCTCCTACGAGCAGTACTTC. It is translated as CASSPERTVSYEQYF.

This clone has only a few counts. The gene calls are TRBV5-1 and TRBJ2-3, with TRBD2 as a possible D gene (7 bases). The CDR3 consists of 15 residues. Germline-derived CDR1 and CDR2 are SGHRS and YFSETQ. The V and J ends lost 4 bases and 3 bases respectively, with 15 bases between them. The CDR3 spells CASSPARGGTDTQYF. In nucleotides, the CDR3 is TGCGCCAGCAGCCCTGCTAGGGGGGGGACAGATACGCAGTATTTT.

The CDR3 loop is CASSYSQGVSFYEQYF. The CDR3, as DNA: TGTGCCAGCAGTTACTCCCAGGGGGTTTCGTTTTACGAGCAGTACTTC. The chain joins TRBV6-5 to TRBJ2-7; TRBD1 matches at 7 bases. V dropped 0 bases and J dropped 4; count of bases not matched to a gene: 9. The CDR3 sequence is 16 residues long. Germline CDR1 MNHEY, CDR2 SVGAGI.

The chain couples TRBV7-6 to TRBJ2-1; TRBD2 aligns across 9 bases. This CDR3 is 15 amino acids long. Trimming cost V 3 bases and J 2 bases; bases outside gene matches: 2. The germline V gene has CDR1 SGHVS and CDR2 FNYEAQ. In DNA form, the CDR3 reads TGTGCCAGCAGCTTCGCTAGCGGGGCCTACAATGAGCAGTTCTTC. It specifies CASSFASGAYNEQFF.

The V call is TRBV5-1, the J call TRBJ1-1; 10 nucleotides line up with TRBD1. The V gene end was trimmed by 0 bases and the J gene end by 2 bases; junction bases not matched to a gene: 4. This CDR3 has 16 amino acids. Germline values: CDR1 SGHRS, CDR2 YFSETQ. The CDR3 sequence: CASSLEGTGVNTEAFF. The DNA for the CDR3 is TGCGCCAGCAGCTTGGAAGGGACAGGGGTCAACACTGAAGCTTTCTTT.

The rearrangement uses TRBV5-6 and TRBJ1-5, with unresolved D. The CDR3 runs to 19 residues. V was shortened by 0 bases and J by 1 base, with 20 bases between the two germline ends. Germline CDR1 is SGHDT and CDR2 is YYEEEE. CDR3 sequence reads: CASSLGPGGIRWSNQPQHF. As DNA, the CDR3 is TGTGCCAGCAGCTTGGGTCCGGGAGGGATACGGTGGAGCAATCAGCCCCAGCATTTT.

The V gene is TRBV9, the J gene TRBJ2-3; D possibly corresponds to TRBD2 (6 bases). Germline values: CDR1 SGDLS, CDR2 YYNGEE. V lost 0 bases and J lost 2, with 13 bases in between. CDR3 length: 16 amino acids. CDR3: CASSVAGTGVTDTQYF. In nucleotides, the CDR3 is TGTGCCAGCAGCGTAGCTGGAACGGGAGTCACAGATACGCAGTATTTT. Based on the CDR3 plus reference TRBV9 and TRBJ2-3, the full variable domain is DSGVTQTPKHLITATGQRVTLRCSPRSGDLSVYWYQQSLDQGLQFLIQYYNGEERAKGNILERFSAQQFPDLHSELNLSSLELGDSALYFCASSVAGTGVTDTQYFGPGTRLTVL.

V is TRBV10-1 and J is TRBJ1-1; TRBD1 aligns across 9 bases. Germline loops: CDR1 WNHNN, CDR2 SYGVQD (reference sequence). With V trimmed by 3 bases and J by 4 bases, 6 bases remained unmatched. The CDR3 contains 15 residues. The CDR3 coding sequence is TGCGCCAGCAGTGACCGGGACAGGGCGGGCACTGAAGCTTTCTTT. The encoded protein is CASSDRDRAGTEAFF.

V gene TRBV5-1 combines with J gene TRBJ2-3, with 11 nucleotides matching TRBD1. CDR3 length: 15 residues. V was clipped by 5 bases and J by 4 bases; unmatched bases: 6. Germline V gives CDR1 SGHRS, CDR2 YFSETQ. CDR3 protein: CASSLDRGQADTQYF. Here the CDR3 DNA reads TGCGCCAGCAGTCTGGACAGGGGGCAGGCAGATACGCAGTATTTT.

V gene TRBV27 combines with J gene TRBJ2-3; no definite D call. V was pared by 5 bases and J by 4 bases, with 19 bases between. CDR3 length equals 16 residues. Germline CDR1 MNHEY, CDR2 SMNVEV (reference sequence). DNA for the CDR3: TGTGCCAGCAGTATGGGTCCGTTGAGGCCCCCAGATACGCAGTATTTT. Its translation: CASSMGPLRPPDTQYF.

This sequence joins TRBV5-1 and TRBJ2-7; no reliable D call. The CDR3 length is 14 residues. The germline V gene has CDR1 SGHRS and CDR2 YFSETQ. Between the trimmed V and J ends, which lost 0 bases and 3 bases, there was a span of 10 bases. CDR3 coding DNA: TGCGCCAGCAGCTTGGCGCTAGTCGGCTACGAGCAGTACTTC. Its translation: CASSLALVGYEQYF.

The chain employs TRBV28 and TRBJ1-5, with 8 bases lining up with TRBD1. The junction had 8 bases not matched to a gene; V was cut back by 6 bases and J by 4 bases. Germline V gives CDR1 MDHEN, CDR2 SYDVKM. This CDR3 region has 15 residues. CDR3 protein: CASSTWTGPNQPQHF. The CDR3 nucleotides read TGTGCCAGCAGCACCTGGACAGGGCCTAATCAGCCCCAGCATTTT.

This sequence joins TRBV15 and TRBJ2-7, with 8 bases that match TRBD1. From germline, CDR1 is LNHNV and CDR2 YYDKDF (reference sequence). Trimming at V came to 2 bases and at J to 6 bases, leaving 9 bases not matched to a gene. This CDR3 spans 15 amino acids. The CDR3 here is CATSRPPEGQAEQYF. CDR3 nucleotide sequence: TGTGCCACCAGCAGACCTCCCGAGGGACAGGCCGAGCAGTACTTC. Looking up the rest from reference TRBV15 and TRBJ2-7 gives the full variable domain: DAMVIQNPRYQVTQFGKPVTLSCSQTLNHNVMYWYQQKSSQAPKLLFHYYDKDFNNEADTPDNFQSRRPNTSFCFLDIRSPGLGDTAMYLCATSRPPEGQAEQYFGPGTRLTVT.

J is TRBJ2-2 and V is TRBV9; 8 bases fit TRBD2. This CDR3 contains 17 residues. V lost 3 bases to trimming and J lost 5 bases; unmatched junction nucleotides: 12. The V gene's germline CDR1 is SGDLS and CDR2 YYNGEE. The DNA for the CDR3 is TGTGCCAGCAGCGGACGCCCCGGGACTAGTGAAACCGGGGAGCTGTTTTTT. The encoded protein is CASSGRPGTSETGELFF.